This is a list of T cell receptor beta chains from one sample in a study of blood T cells in healthy people across ages. MiXCR was run by TCRdb on the 5' RACE reads, yielding one entry per CDR3 protein. The sample holds around 1,700,000 distinct CDR3 sequences, about 28% seen once. The sample was blood. The origin of the receptors is a woman in her twenties or thirties in good health. Each CDR3 is given with its conserved first and last residue. Each record gives: D gene, CDR3 length, J gene, clone size, V gene, CDR3 protein, CDR3 DNA. The D gene is left open where the match is weak. Rows give clone size only sometimes, using once, few, many, or a class for an expanded clone.

d_call: TRBD1; cdr3_length: 14; j_call: TRBJ1-1; clone_size: NA; v_call: TRBV11-2; cdr3_aa: CASIETGWNTEAFF; cdr3_nt: TGTGCCAGCATCGAGACAGGGTGGAACACTGAAGCTTTCTTT
d_call: NA; cdr3_length: 15; j_call: TRBJ2-7; clone_size: few; v_call: TRBV29-1; cdr3_aa: CSVASGRGIVYEQYF; cdr3_nt: TGCAGCGTCGCCTCGGGTCGGGGTATCGTCTACGAGCAGTACTTC
d_call: NA; cdr3_length: 14; j_call: TRBJ2-5; clone_size: few; v_call: TRBV7-9; cdr3_aa: CASSSPKGGETQYF; cdr3_nt: TGTGCCAGCAGCTCCCCCAAGGGTGGGGAGACCCAGTACTTC
d_call: NA; cdr3_length: 14; j_call: TRBJ2-5; clone_size: once; v_call: TRBV7-2; cdr3_aa: CASSFRVSQETQYF; cdr3_nt: TGTGCCAGCAGCTTCAGGGTTTCGCAAGAGACCCAGTACTTC
d_call: TRBD2; cdr3_length: 13; j_call: TRBJ2-4; clone_size: NA; v_call: TRBV5-6; cdr3_aa: CASSFGGRDIQYF; cdr3_nt: TGTGCCAGCAGCTTTGGAGGGAGGGACATTCAGTACTTC
d_call: NA; cdr3_length: 13; j_call: TRBJ2-7; clone_size: NA; v_call: TRBV6-2/TRBV6-3; cdr3_aa: CVSGGQNSYEQYF; cdr3_nt: TGTGTCAGCGGGGGACAGAACTCCTACGAGCAGTACTTC
d_call: NA; cdr3_length: 13; j_call: TRBJ2-6; clone_size: few; v_call: TRBV18; cdr3_aa: CASSPDEANVLTF; cdr3_nt: TGTGCCAGCTCACCCGATGAGGCCAACGTCCTGACTTTC
d_call: NA; cdr3_length: 13; j_call: TRBJ2-5; clone_size: NA; v_call: TRBV7-9; cdr3_aa: CASSREGREEQYF; cdr3_nt: TGTGCCAGCAGCCGCGAGGGCCGCGAGGAGCAGTACTTC
d_call: NA; cdr3_length: 13; j_call: TRBJ2-7; clone_size: NA; v_call: TRBV6-2/TRBV6-3; cdr3_aa: CASARPRSIEQYF; cdr3_nt: TGTGCCAGTGCGAGACCCCGCTCGATCGAGCAGTACTTC
d_call: NA; cdr3_length: 10; j_call: TRBJ2-5; clone_size: many; v_call: TRBV7-3; cdr3_aa: CASSSLGQYF; cdr3_nt: TGTGCCAGCAGCTCCCTTGGGCAGTACTTC
d_call: NA; cdr3_length: 13; j_call: TRBJ1-6; clone_size: few; v_call: TRBV25-1; cdr3_aa: CASSDGSYSPLHF; cdr3_nt: TGTGCCAGCAGTGATGGCAGCTATTCACCCCTCCACTTT
d_call: NA; cdr3_length: 13; j_call: TRBJ2-7; clone_size: NA; v_call: TRBV30; cdr3_aa: CAWSVRGDTGQYF; cdr3_nt: TGTGCCTGGAGTGTACGGGGCGATACCGGGCAGTACTTC